One and the same sample provided the 16 T cell receptor beta chains below, sequenced in a study of blood T cell repertoires in COVID-19. The method was immunoSEQ multiplex PCR; TCRdb's version includes in-frame clones alone and lacks a portion of them. The table has roughly 250,000 clones, 65% to 85% seen once. The sequenced sample consisted of peripheral blood. These receptors originate from a man aged 45 to 65 with active or convalescent COVID-19.

The chain is built from TRBV2 and TRBJ2-3, with TRBD1 matching 10 bases. Germline loops: CDR1 SNHLY, CDR2 FYNNEI. V shed 3 bases and J 4 bases; nucleotides not matched to a gene: 7. This CDR3 comprises 16 residues. The CDR3 region is CASSEGGQGLSDTQYF. As DNA, the CDR3 is TGTGCCAGCAGTGAGGGGGGACAGGGGTTGTCAGATACGCAGTATTTT.

The V call is TRBV5-1, the J call TRBJ1-1; D remains ambiguous. The germline V gene encodes CDR1 SGHRS and CDR2 YFSETQ. V shed 0 bases and J shed 4 bases, with 16 bases lying between them. This CDR3 contains 16 residues. In DNA form, the CDR3 reads TGCGCCAGCAGCTTGGGGGAGCCTCTCATGACCACTGAAGCTTTCTTT. This translates into CASSLGEPLMTTEAFF.

This chain links TRBV11-3 with TRBJ2-5, with D unresolved. CDR3 length equals 13 residues. V was clipped by 2 bases and J by 3 bases, with 7 bases between them. Looked up from germline, CDR1 is SGHNT and CDR2 is YENEEA. The CDR3 protein is CASSLNGKETQYF. DNA of the CDR3: TGTGCCAGCAGCTTAAACGGTAAAGAGACCCAGTACTTC. The full variable domain, rest sourced from reference TRBV11-3 and TRBJ2-5, is EAGVVQSPRYKIIEKKQPVAFWCNPISGHNTLYWYLQNLGQGPELLIRYENEEAVDDSQLPKDRFSAERLKGVDSTLKIQPAELGDSAVYLCASSLNGKETQYFGPGTRLLVL.

This clone was seen just once. The rearrangement joins TRBV15 to TRBJ1-4; D is unclear. Per the germline V gene, CDR1 is LNHNV and CDR2 is YYDKDF (reference sequence). V was trimmed by 3 bases and J by 0 bases, leaving 14 bases between them. The CDR3 sequence is 17 residues long. CDR3: CATSRSALLATNEKLFF. In DNA, the CDR3 is TGTGCCACCAGCAGGTCGGCACTACTGGCAACTAATGAAAAACTGTTTTTT.

The chain recombines TRBV6-5 with TRBJ2-1, with D hard to call. The CDR3 consists of 16 residues. Germline loops: CDR1 MNHEY, CDR2 SVGAGI. V lost 2 bases to trimming and J lost 4 bases, with 15 bases between them. CDR3 DNA sequence: TGTGCCAGCAGTTACGAGGCGACGGTCCGTTACAATGAGCAGTTCTTC. Residues: CASSYEATVRYNEQFF.

The rearrangement joins TRBV18 to TRBJ1-5; 7 positions match TRBD1. With V trimmed by 2 bases and J by 12 bases, 4 bases remained unmatched. CDR3 length equals 12 residues. The germline gives CDR1 KGHSH, CDR2 LQKENI. The CDR3 nucleotides are TGTGCCAGCTCACCAGAGACAGGGAACCAGCATTTT. This gives the protein CASSPETGNQHF.

DNA of the CDR3: TGTGCCAGCAGTTCCTCTAGGCGAGGAATGGGCAATCAGCCCCAGCATTTT. This sequence encodes CASSSSRRGMGNQPQHF. V gene TRBV6-2 or TRBV6-3 combines with J gene TRBJ1-5; D call uncertain. V was pared by 4 bases and J by 2 bases, with 18 bases between. CDR1 MNHEY and CDR2 SVGEGT come from the germline V gene. This CDR3 is built from 17 residues.

The V call is TRBV2, the J call TRBJ1-2; possible D gene TRBD1, 5 bases. V dropped 6 bases and J dropped 7 bases, with 15 bases sitting between them. The CDR3 is made up of 13 amino acids. The germline gives CDR1 SNHLY, CDR2 FYNNEI. The CDR3, as DNA: TGTGCCAGCAGCCTCGGGACTACCCCTGGCTACACCTTC. Translation: CASSLGTTPGYTF. Full variable domain (remainder filled in from reference TRBV2 and TRBJ1-2): EPEVTQTPSHQVTQMGQEVILRCVPISNHLYFYWYRQILGQKVEFLVSFYNNEISEKSEIFDDQFSVERPDGSNFTLKIRSTKLEDSAMYFCASSLGTTPGYTFGSGTRLTVV.

The chain recombines TRBV7-9 with TRBJ1-2, with a weak D call TRBD1 (5 bases). Trimming pared 4 bases from V and 4 bases from J, leaving 16 bases between. This CDR3 has 15 residues. The germline CDR1 and CDR2 sequences are SEHNR and FQNEAQ (reference sequence). In nucleotides, the CDR3 is TGTGCCAGCAGCTCACAGGCCAGCGGGGGCTATGGCTACACCTTC. This gives the protein CASSSQASGGYGYTF.

The chain employs TRBV27 and TRBJ1-4; D perhaps matches TRBD1 (6 bases). Trimming left V 6 bases short and J 5 bases short, with 16 bases between. This CDR3 has 15 amino acids. Germline CDR1 is MNHEY and CDR2 is SMNVEV (reference sequence). Here the CDR3 reads CASRKIRDINEKLFF. The CDR3 nucleotides are TGTGCCAGCAGAAAAATCCGGGACATCAATGAAAAACTGTTTTTT.

This chain joins TRBV5-4 and TRBJ2-7; 7 nucleotides line up with TRBD2. CDR3 length: 16 residues. Trimming took 0 bases from V and 7 from J; bases not matched to a gene: 13. Germline-derived CDR1 and CDR2 are SGHNT and YYREEE (reference sequence). Written as DNA, the CDR3 is TGTGCCAGCAGCTTGGAGCGGGGACTCCCCCTACGGGAGCAGTACTTC. Protein sequence: CASSLERGLPLREQYF.

This chain joins TRBV27 and TRBJ2-2; 8 positions match TRBD2. V shed 4 bases, J shed 4 bases, and the junction held 5 bases outside the gene matches. Germline V gene lookup returns CDR1 MNHEY and CDR2 SMNVEV (reference sequence). The CDR3 contains 15 residues. The CDR3 sequence is CASSWSGGLTGELFF. DNA of the CDR3: TGTGCCAGCAGTTGGAGCGGGGGTCTCACCGGGGAGCTGTTTTTT.

The chain recombines TRBV4-2 with TRBJ2-6, with TRBD2 as a possible D gene (6 bases). The CDR3 has 15 residues. Germline assignment: CDR1 LGHNA and CDR2 YNFKEQ. V lost 8 bases to trimming and J lost 1 base, with 12 bases between them. The CDR3 DNA follows: TGTGCCAGCCGCTGGGAGGAATCTGGGGCCAACGTCCTGACTTTC. Its protein is CASRWEESGANVLTF.

This clone has just one count. The chain combines TRBV30 with TRBJ2-2, with 7 bases matching TRBD1. The germline V gene encodes CDR1 GTSNPN and CDR2 SVGIG (reference sequence). The CDR3 runs to 14 residues. The V and J ends lost 3 bases and 6 bases, in that order; junction bases with no gene match: 7. CDR3 sequence (DNA): TGTGCCTGGAGCTACAGGGGTAGGGCCGGGGAGCTGTTTTTT. Translated: CAWSYRGRAGELFF.

There are a few counts of this clone. The V call is TRBV5-6, the J call TRBJ1-2; TRBD1 matches 7 bases. Losses at the gene ends were 2 bases for V and 1 base for J; bases not matched to a gene: 5. The CDR3 contains 15 residues. Germline-derived CDR1 and CDR2 are SGHDT and YYEEEE. The CDR3 region has the DNA TGTGCCAGCAGCTTACCGGGACAGATTAACTATGGCTACACCTTC. Translating it yields CASSLPGQINYGYTF.

The V gene is TRBV9, the J gene TRBJ1-6, with 10 bases aligning to TRBD1. The J segment lost 1 base and the V segment lost 3 bases, leaving 10 bases of the junction unmatched. The V gene's germline CDR1 is SGDLS and CDR2 YYNGEE. This CDR3 has 19 residues. CDR3 sequence: CASSASGRGQGSYNSPLHF. The CDR3 nucleotides are TGTGCCAGCAGCGCCAGTGGTAGGGGACAGGGGTCCTATAATTCACCCCTCCACTTT.